The following is a T cell receptor beta chain sequence with its context. The CDR3 is 18 amino acids. Germline assignment: CDR1 MNHEY and CDR2 SVGEGT. Trimming removed 4 bases at V and 3 bases at J, with 22 bases between. This specimen comes from a study of blood T cell repertoires in COVID-19. The method was immunoSEQ multiplex PCR; TCRdb's version includes in-frame clones alone and lacks a portion of them. The sample lists 100,000 to 150,000 clones, about four fifths occurring once. This sequence was found in a man aged 35 to 55 with active or convalescent COVID-19. The chain is built from TRBV6-2 or TRBV6-3 and TRBJ1-5; D gene uncertain. Material: peripheral blood. In DNA form, the CDR3 reads TGTGCCAGCAGTTCCAGGAGGGCAGGAGTGAGGGACAATCAGCCCCAGCATTTT. This sequence encodes CASSSRRAGVRDNQPQHF.